This T cell receptor (beta chain) appears in the sequencing data of a study of T cells in Graves' hyperthyroidism and ophthalmopathy. Study context: Peripheral blood draws took place at initial diagnosis, ahead of any treatment.

The study, taken as a whole, reports: Most expanded thyroid clonotypes above 0.001 recurred in blood. A 13 V-J model separated ophthalmopathy from stable hyperthyroidism.

Amplification yielded TCR beta CDR3 regions, with RNA transcripts as the source. First-round RT-PCR with HTBI primers amplified the TCR CDR3 region. MiXCR, applied by TCRdb to the multiplex PCR reads, yields one record per CDR3 protein. The sample contains about 400,000 distinct CDR3 sequences, approximately 14% of which appear only once. Only a few counts were recorded for this clonotype. The antigen remains undetermined. The CDR3 is 15 amino acids. Trimming removed 4 bases from V and 4 bases from J; junction bases left unmatched: 7. Germline CDR1 and CDR2: SGHRS and YFSETQ. This sequence was found in a man younger than 30 with Graves' ophthalmopathy. Sequencing was performed on blood. This rearrangement joins TRBV5-1 to TRBJ2-4; TRBD2 aligns across 8 bases. The CDR3 is CASSLGLADKNIQYF. CDR3 coding DNA: TGCGCCAGCAGCCTTGGACTAGCTGATAAAAACATTCAGTACTTC.